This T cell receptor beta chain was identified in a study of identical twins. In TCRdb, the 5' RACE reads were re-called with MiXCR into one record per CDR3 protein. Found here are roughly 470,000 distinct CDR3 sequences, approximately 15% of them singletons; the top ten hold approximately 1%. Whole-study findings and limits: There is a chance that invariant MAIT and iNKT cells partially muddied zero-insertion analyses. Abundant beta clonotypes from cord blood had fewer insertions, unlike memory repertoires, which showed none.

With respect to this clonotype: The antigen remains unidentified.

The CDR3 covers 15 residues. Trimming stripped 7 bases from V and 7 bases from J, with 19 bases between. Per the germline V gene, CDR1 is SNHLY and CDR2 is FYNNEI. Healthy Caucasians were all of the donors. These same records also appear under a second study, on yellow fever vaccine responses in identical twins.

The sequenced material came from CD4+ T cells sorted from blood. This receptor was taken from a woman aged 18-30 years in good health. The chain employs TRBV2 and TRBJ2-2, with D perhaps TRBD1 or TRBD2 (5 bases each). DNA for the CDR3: TGTGCCAGCACTATGAGGGAAGGGGCTAACGGGGAGCTGTTTTTT. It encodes CASTMREGANGELFF. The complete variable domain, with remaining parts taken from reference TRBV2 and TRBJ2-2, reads EPEVTQTPSHQVTQMGQEVILRCVPISNHLYFYWYRQILGQKVEFLVSFYNNEISEKSEIFDDQFSVERPDGSNFTLKIRSTKLEDSAMYFCASTMREGANGELFFGEGSRLTVL.